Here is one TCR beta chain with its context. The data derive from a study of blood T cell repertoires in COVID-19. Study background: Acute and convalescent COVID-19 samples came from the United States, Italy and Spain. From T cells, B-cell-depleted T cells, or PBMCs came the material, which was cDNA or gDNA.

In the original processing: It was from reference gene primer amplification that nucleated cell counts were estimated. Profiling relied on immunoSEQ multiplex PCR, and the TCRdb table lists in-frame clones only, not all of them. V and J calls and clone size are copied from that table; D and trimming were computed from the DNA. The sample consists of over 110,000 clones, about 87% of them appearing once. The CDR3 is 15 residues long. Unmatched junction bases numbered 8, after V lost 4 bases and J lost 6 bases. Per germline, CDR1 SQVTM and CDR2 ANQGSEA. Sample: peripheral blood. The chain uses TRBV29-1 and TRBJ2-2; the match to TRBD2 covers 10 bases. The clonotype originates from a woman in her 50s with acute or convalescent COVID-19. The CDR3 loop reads CSVGLASGGAGELFF. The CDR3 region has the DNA TGCAGCGTTGGACTGGCTAGCGGGGGAGCCGGGGAGCTGTTTTTT.